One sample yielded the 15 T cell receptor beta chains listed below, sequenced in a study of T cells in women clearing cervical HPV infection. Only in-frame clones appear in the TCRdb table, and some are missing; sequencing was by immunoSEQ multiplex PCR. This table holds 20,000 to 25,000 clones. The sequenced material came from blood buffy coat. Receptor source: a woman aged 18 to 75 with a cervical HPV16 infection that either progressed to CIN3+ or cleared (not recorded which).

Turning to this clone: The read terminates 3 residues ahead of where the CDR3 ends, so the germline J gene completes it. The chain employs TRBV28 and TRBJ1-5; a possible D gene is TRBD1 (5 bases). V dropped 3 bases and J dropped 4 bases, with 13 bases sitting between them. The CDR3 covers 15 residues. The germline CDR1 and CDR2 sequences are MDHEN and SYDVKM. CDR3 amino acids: CASSFWGEENQPQHF. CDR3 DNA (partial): TGTGCCAGCAGTTTTTGGGGGGAGGAAAATCAGCCC.

The sequenced part of the CDR3 DNA is TGTGCCAGTAGCAATTACAGGGGTAATCAGCCC. It translates to CASSNYRGNQP. The entire CDR3 is CASSNYRGNQPQHF. This chain uses TRBV19 with TRBJ1-5; 7 bases fit TRBD1. The read gets to within 3 residues of the CDR3 end, and the germline J gene fills in the rest. Germline CDR1 and CDR2: LNHDA and SQIVND (reference sequence). J gave up 4 bases and V 6 bases, and 6 bases lay outside the gene matches. The CDR3 spans 14 residues.

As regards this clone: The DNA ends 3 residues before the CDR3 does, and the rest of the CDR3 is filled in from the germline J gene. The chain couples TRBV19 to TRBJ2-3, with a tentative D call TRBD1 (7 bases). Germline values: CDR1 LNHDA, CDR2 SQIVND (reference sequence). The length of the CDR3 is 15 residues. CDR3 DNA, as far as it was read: TGTGCCAGTAGTATAGCCAGGGGGGCGCAACAGCCG. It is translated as CASSIARGAQQP. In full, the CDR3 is CASSIARGAQQPQYF.

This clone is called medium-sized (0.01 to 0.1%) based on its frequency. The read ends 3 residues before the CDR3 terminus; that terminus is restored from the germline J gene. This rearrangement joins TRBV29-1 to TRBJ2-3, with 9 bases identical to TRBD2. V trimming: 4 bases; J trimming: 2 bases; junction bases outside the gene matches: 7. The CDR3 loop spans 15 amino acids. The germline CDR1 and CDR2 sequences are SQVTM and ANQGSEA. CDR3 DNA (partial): TGCAGCGTTGGACTGACTAGCGGAACCACAGATACG. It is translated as CSVGLTSGTTDT. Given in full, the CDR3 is CSVGLTSGTTDTQYF.

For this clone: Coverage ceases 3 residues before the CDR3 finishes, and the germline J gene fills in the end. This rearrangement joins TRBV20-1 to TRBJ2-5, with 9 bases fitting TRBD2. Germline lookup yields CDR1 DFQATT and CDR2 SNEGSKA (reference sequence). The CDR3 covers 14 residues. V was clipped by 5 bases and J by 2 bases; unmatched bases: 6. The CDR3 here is CSAHSAGGQETQYF. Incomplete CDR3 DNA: TGCAGTGCTCATTCGGCGGGGGGGCAAGAGACC.

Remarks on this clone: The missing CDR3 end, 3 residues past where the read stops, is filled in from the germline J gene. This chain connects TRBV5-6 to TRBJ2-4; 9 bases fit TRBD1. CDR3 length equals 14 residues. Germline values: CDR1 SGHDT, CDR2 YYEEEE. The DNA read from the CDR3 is TGTGCCAGCAGCGTACAGGGGGCTAAGGAGACT. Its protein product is CASSVQGAKET. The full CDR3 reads CASSVQGAKETQYF.

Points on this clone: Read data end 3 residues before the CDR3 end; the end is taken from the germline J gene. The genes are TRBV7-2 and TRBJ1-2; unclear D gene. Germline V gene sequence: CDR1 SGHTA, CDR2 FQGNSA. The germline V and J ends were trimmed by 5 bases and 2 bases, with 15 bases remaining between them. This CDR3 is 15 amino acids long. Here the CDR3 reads CASSQRVSGNYGYTF. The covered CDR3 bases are TGTGCCAGCAGCCAGCGGGTCTCCGGGAACTATGGC.

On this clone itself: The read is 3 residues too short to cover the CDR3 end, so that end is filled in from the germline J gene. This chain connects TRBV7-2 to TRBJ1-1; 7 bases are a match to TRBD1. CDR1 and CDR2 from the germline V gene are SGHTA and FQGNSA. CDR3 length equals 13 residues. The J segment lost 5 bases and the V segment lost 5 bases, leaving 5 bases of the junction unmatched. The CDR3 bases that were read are TGTGCCAGCAGCGTCCCGACAGGGACTGAA. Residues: CASSVPTGTE. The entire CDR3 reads CASSVPTGTEAFF.

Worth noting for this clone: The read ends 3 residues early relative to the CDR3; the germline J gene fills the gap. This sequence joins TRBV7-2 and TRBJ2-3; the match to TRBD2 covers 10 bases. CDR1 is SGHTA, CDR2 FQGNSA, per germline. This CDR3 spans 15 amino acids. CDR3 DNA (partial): TGTGCCAGCAGCCTAACCGGGACTAGCGAAGAGACG. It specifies CASSLTGTSEET. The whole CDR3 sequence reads CASSLTGTSEETQYF.

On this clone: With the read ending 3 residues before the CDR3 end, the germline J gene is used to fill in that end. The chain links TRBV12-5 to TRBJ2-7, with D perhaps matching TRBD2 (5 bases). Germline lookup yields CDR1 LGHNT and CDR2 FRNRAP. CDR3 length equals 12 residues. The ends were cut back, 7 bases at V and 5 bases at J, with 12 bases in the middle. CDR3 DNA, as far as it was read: TGTGCTAGTGCCCCTCCGCGGGACGAG. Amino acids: CASAPPRDE. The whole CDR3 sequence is CASAPPRDEQYF.

CDR3 in amino acids: CASSSSSRLDTQYF. Incomplete CDR3 DNA: TGTGCCAGCAGCTCCTCTTCGAGGCTCGATACG. V usage is TRBV7-2 and J usage is TRBJ2-3; unclear D gene. The CDR3 is cut off 3 residues early in the read; its end comes from the germline J gene. Germline CDR1 is SGHTA and CDR2 is FQGNSA. The CDR3 length is 14 residues. V lost 4 bases to trimming and J lost 6 bases, with 14 bases between them. The full variable domain, in which reference TRBV7-2 and TRBJ2-3 provide the parts outside the CDR3, is GAGVSQSPSNKVTEKGKDVELRCDPISGHTALYWYRQSLGQGLEFLIYFQGNSAPDKSGLPSDRFSAERTGGSVSTLTIQRTQQEDSAVYLCASSSSSRLDTQYFGPGTRLTVL.

CDR3 loop: CASSETHDRGYEKLFF. The part of the CDR3 DNA that was read is TGTGCCAGCAGTGAGACCCACGACAGGGGTTATGAAAAA. The V and J genes are TRBV6-1 and TRBJ1-4, with 8 bases identical to TRBD1. The CDR3 is cut off 3 residues early in the read; its end comes from the germline J gene. Germline V gene data show CDR1 as MNHNS and CDR2 as SASEGT. With V trimmed by 3 bases and J by 6 bases, 9 bases remained unmatched. This CDR3 region has 16 residues.

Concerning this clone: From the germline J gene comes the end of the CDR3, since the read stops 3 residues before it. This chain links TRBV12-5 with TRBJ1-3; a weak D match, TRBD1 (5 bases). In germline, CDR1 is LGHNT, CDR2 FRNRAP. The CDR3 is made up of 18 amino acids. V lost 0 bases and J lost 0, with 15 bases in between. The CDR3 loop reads CASGLVLGSGVSGNTIYF. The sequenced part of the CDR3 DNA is TGTGCTAGTGGTTTGGTATTGGGTTCGGGGGTCTCTGGAAACACC.

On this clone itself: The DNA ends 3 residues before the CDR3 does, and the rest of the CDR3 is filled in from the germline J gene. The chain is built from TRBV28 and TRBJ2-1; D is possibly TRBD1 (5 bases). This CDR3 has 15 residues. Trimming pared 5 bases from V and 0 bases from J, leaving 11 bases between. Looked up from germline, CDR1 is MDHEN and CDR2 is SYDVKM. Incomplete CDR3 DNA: TGTGCCAGCAGTCGACAGCTGAACTCCTACAATGAG. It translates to CASSRQLNSYNE. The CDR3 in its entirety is CASSRQLNSYNEQFF.

CDR3: CASSLGLTDTQYF. The CDR3 bases that were read are TGTGCCAGCAGCTTAGGACTGACAGATACG. The chain employs TRBV7-6 and TRBJ2-3; D remains ambiguous. The read ends 3 residues shy of where the CDR3 ends; the end is completed using the germline J gene. This CDR3 spans 13 amino acids. From germline, CDR1 is SGHVS and CDR2 FNYEAQ. Deletions cut 1 base from V and 3 bases from J, with 5 bases between.